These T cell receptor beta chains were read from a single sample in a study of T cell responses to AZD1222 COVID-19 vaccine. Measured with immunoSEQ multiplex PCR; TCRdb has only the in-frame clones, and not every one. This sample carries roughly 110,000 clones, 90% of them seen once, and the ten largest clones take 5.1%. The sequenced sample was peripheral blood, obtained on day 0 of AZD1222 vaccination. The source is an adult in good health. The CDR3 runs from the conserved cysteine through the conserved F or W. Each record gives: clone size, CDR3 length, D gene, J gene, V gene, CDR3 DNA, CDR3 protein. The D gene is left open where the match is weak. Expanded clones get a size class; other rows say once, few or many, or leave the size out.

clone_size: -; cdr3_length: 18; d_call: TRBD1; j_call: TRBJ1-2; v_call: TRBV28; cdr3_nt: TGTGCCAGCAGAGCCCCGGGGACAGGAACCCACCATAACTATGGCTACACCTTC; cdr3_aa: CASRAPGTGTHHNYGYTF
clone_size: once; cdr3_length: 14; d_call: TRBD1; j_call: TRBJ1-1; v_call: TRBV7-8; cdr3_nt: TGTGCCAGCATCCAAGGGACAGGGAACACTGAAGCTTTCTTT; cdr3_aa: CASIQGTGNTEAFF
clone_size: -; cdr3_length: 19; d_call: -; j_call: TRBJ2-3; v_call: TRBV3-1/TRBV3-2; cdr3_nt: TGTGCCAGCAGCCAAGATTTGGTAACCGGGACAACTAGCACAGATACGCAGTATTTT; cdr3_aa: CASSQDLVTGTTSTDTQYF
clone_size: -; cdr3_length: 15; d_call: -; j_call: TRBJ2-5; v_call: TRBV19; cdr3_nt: TGTGCCAGTAGTCCAGGGACACACCAGGGGGAGACCCAGTACTTC; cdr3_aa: CASSPGTHQGETQYF
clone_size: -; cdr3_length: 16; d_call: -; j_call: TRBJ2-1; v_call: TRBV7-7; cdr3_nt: TGTGCTAGCAGCCCCTCTACTAGCCGCTCCTACAATGAGCAGTTCTTC; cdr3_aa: CASSPSTSRSYNEQFF
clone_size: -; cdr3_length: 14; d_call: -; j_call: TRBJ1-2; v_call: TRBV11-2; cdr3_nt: TGTGCCAGCAGCGCTGCCCCTGGGAACTATGGCTACACCTTC; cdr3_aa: CASSAAPGNYGYTF
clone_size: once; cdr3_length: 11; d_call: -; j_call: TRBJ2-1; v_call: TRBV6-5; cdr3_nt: TGTGCCAGTCGCGGTTACAATGAGCAGTTCTTC; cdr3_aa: CASRGYNEQFF
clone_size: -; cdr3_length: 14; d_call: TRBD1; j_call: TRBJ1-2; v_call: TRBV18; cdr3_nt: TGTGCCAGCTATCGGACAGGGACCAACTATGGCTACACCTTC; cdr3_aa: CASYRTGTNYGYTF
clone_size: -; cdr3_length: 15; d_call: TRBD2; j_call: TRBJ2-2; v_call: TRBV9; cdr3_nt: TGTGCCAGCAGCCTAGCGGGAGGATTCACCGGGGAGCTGTTTTTT; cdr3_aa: CASSLAGGFTGELFF
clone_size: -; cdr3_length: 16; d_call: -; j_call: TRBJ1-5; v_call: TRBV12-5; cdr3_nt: TGTGCTAGTGGTCCTATGGGGGGGGCGGCTGGGCAGCCCCAGCATTTT; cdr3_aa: CASGPMGGAAGQPQHF
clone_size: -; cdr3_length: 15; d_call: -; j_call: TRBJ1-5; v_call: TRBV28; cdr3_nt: TGTGCCAGCAGTTCCCCGGGAAGGCCCAATCAGCCCCAGCATTTT; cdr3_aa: CASSSPGRPNQPQHF
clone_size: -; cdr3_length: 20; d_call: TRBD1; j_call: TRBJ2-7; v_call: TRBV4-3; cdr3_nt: TGCGCCAGCAGCCAGCATCTGGCGGGACAGGGACGTACGGGGTCCTACGAGCAGTACTTC; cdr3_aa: CASSQHLAGQGRTGSYEQYF
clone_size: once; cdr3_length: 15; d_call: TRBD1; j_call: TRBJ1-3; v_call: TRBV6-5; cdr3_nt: TGTGCCAGCAGGGGGACAGGGAGCTCTGGAAACACCATATATTTT; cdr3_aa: CASRGTGSSGNTIYF
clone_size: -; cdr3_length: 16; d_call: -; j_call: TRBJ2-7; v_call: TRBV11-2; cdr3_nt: TGTGCCAGCAGCTTATTCGGGTGGGAGCCATCCTACGAGCAGTACTTC; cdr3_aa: CASSLFGWEPSYEQYF
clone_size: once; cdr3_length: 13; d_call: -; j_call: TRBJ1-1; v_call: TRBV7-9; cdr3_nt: TGTGCCAGCAGGGAGATGGGGAACACTGAAGCTTTCTTT; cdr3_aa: CASREMGNTEAFF
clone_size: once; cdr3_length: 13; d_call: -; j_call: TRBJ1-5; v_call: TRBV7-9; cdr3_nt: TGTGCCAGCAGCCTGACAGAGATTCAGCCCCAGCATTTT; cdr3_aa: CASSLTEIQPQHF
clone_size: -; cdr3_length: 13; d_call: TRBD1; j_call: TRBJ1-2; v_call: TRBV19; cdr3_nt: TGTGCCAGTTCGGACAGGGAGCGGTATGGCTACACCTTC; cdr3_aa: CASSDRERYGYTF
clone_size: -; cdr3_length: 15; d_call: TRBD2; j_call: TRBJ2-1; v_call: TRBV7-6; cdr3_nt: TGTGCCAGCAGCTTTGGGACTAGACCCTACAATGAGCAGTTCTTC; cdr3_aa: CASSFGTRPYNEQFF
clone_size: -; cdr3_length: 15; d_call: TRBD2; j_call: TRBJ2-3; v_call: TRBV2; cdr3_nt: TGTGCCAGCAGTGAGGAGGCTGGGGGGGCAGATACGCAGTATTTT; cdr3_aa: CASSEEAGGADTQYF
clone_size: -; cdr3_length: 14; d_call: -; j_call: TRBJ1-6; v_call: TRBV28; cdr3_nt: TGTGCCAGCACTCCACGGGGGAGTAATTCACCCCTCCACTTT; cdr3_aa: CASTPRGSNSPLHF
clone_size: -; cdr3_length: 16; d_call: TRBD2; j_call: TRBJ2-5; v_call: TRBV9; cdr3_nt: TGTGCCAGCAGCGTCGGGGGACTAGCGGGAGGTGAGACCCAGTACTTC; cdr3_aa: CASSVGGLAGGETQYF
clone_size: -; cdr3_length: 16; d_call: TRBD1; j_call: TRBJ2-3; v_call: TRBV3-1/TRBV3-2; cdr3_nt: TGTGCCAGCAGCCGAAACTCAGGGACAGGGACAGATACGCAGTATTTT; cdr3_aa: CASSRNSGTGTDTQYF
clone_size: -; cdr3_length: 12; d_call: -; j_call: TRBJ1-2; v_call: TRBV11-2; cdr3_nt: TGTGCCAGCAGCTTAAGGAACTATGGCTACACCTTC; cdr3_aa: CASSLRNYGYTF
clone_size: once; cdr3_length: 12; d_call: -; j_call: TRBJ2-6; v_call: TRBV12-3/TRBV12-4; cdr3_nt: TGTGCCAGCAGTACTGGGGCCAACGTCCTGACTTTC; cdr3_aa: CASSTGANVLTF
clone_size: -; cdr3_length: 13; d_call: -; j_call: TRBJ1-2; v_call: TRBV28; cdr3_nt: TGTGCCAGCAGTAAGGTTTCGAACTATGGCTACACCTTC; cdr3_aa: CASSKVSNYGYTF
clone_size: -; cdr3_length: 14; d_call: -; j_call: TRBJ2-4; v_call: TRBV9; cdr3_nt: TGTGCCAGCAGCCCGGGACTAGCCAAAAACATTCAGTACTTC; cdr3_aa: CASSPGLAKNIQYF
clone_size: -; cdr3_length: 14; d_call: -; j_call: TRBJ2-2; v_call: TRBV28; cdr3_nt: TGTGCGGCGCTGGGGGGCTCCCTCGGCGGGGAGCTGTTTTTT; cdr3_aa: CAALGGSLGGELFF
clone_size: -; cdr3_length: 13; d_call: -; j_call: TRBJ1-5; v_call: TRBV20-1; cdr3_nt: TGCAGTGCTAGTCCCGGGACCAATCAGCCCCAGCATTTT; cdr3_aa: CSASPGTNQPQHF
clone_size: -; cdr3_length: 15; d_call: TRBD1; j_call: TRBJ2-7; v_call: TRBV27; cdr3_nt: TGTGCCAGCAGCCTAAGGGGGACAGGGGGAAAAGAGCAGTACTTC; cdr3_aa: CASSLRGTGGKEQYF
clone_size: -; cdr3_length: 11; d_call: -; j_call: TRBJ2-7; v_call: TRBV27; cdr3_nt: TGTGCCAGCAACGGGTCCTACGAGCAGTACTTC; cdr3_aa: CASNGSYEQYF
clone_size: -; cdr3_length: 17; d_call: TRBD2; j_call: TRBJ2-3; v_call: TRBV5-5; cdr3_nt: TGTGCCAGCAGCTTGAATCCCGGACTAGCGGTATCCGATACGCAGTATTTT; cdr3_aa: CASSLNPGLAVSDTQYF
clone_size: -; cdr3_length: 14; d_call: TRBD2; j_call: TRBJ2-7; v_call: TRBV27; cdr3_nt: TGTGCCAGCAGTTTGGCTAGCGGGAGAGGGGAGCAGTACTTC; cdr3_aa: CASSLASGRGEQYF
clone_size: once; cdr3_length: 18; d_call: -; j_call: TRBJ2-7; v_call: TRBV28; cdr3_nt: TGTGCCAGCAGTACATCCCAATTTGGACAGAAAGGTCAGTACGAGCAGTACTTC; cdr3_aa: CASSTSQFGQKGQYEQYF
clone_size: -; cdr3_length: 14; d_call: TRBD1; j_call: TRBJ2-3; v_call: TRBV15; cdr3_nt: TGTGCCACCAGCAGGACAGGGTCCACAGATACGCAGTATTTT; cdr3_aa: CATSRTGSTDTQYF
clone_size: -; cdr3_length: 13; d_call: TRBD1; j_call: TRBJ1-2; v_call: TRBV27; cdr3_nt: TGTGCCAGCAGTTTTAGGGACAGAGGGGGCTACACCTTC; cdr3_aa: CASSFRDRGGYTF
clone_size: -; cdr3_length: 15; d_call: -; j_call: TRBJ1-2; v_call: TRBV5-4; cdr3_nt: TGTGCCAGCAGCTTAGCGGGAGTACCTAACTATGGCTACACCTTC; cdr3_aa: CASSLAGVPNYGYTF
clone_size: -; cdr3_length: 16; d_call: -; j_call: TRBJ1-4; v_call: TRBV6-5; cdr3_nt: TGTGCCAGCAGTTACTCTCCGCCTTCAACTAATGAAAAACTGTTTTTT; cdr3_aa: CASSYSPPSTNEKLFF
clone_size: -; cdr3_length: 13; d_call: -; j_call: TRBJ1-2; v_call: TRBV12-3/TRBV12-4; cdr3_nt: TGTGCCAGCCGAAGCCGGGCAGGGGATGGCTACACCTTC; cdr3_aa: CASRSRAGDGYTF
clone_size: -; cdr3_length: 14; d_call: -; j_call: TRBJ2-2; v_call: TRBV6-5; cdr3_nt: TGTGCCAGCATAGGCAGCAGGAACACCGGGGAGCTGTTTTTT; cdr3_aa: CASIGSRNTGELFF
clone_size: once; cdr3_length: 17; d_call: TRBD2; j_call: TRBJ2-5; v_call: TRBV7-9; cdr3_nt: TGTGCCAGCAGCTTAGCCGGCGGGGGACTAGTTGATGAGACCCAGTACTTC; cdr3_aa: CASSLAGGGLVDETQYF
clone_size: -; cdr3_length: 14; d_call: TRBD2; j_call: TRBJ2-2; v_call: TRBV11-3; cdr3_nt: TGTGCCAGCAGCCTAGCGGGGGGAACCGGGGAGCTGTTTTTT; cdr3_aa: CASSLAGGTGELFF